The 25 T cell receptor beta chains presented below share a single source sample, sequenced in a study of blood T cell repertoires in COVID-19. Assay used: immunoSEQ multiplex PCR; TCRdb lists only in-frame clones, some missing. The sample consists of fewer than 300,000 clones, less than 90% of them appearing once. Material: peripheral blood. Receptors were obtained from a woman between 65 and 79 years old with active or convalescent COVID-19.

This clone was counted a few times. The chain recombines TRBV7-9 with TRBJ2-7; TRBD2 matches 9 bases. Germline V CDR1 and CDR2: SEHNR, FQNEAQ (reference sequence). The CDR3 extends over 16 amino acids. Trimming cost V 1 base and J 2 bases; bases outside gene matches: 6. The CDR3 DNA reads TGTGCCAGCAGCTTAGGGCTAGCGGGGCTTACCTACGAGCAGTACTTC. This codes for CASSLGLAGLTYEQYF.

This clone was found a few times. The gene calls are TRBV7-9 and TRBJ2-5; 14 nucleotides match TRBD2. Germline CDR1 reads SEHNR; CDR2 reads FQNEAQ (reference sequence). The V and J ends lost 4 bases and 4 bases, in that order; junction bases with no gene match: 8. The CDR3 extends over 17 amino acids. The CDR3 DNA reads TGTGCCAGCAGCTACTGGACTAGCGGGGGGCGGGGAGAGACCCAGTACTTC. Translation gives CASSYWTSGGRGETQYF.

The chain uses TRBV19 and TRBJ1-1; D might be TRBD1 (5 bases). The CDR3 is 12 residues long. Per the germline V gene, CDR1 is LNHDA and CDR2 is SQIVND (reference sequence). V lost 9 bases, J lost 8 bases, and 16 bases lay in between. CDR3 nucleotides: TGTGCCAGCCGGGCAGGGCGTTCCGAAGCTTTCTTT. Amino acid sequence: CASRAGRSEAFF.

The sample holds a few counts of this clone. The chain uses TRBV28 and TRBJ1-1; weak D call: TRBD1 (5 bases). The V gene's germline CDR1 is MDHEN and CDR2 SYDVKM. This CDR3 has 13 amino acids. Trimming removed 4 bases from V and 5 bases from J, with 11 bases in between. The CDR3 spells CASSSPGGTEAFF. The CDR3 DNA follows: TGTGCCAGCAGTTCTCCCGGGGGAACTGAAGCTTTCTTT.

This chain connects TRBV3-1 (or the pseudogene TRBV3-2) to TRBJ2-3; the D gene is possibly TRBD1 (7 bases). There are 15 residues in the CDR3. V gave up 3 bases and J gave up 4 bases, with 14 bases separating them. Germline CDR1 reads LGHDT; CDR2 reads YNNKEL (reference sequence). CDR3 amino acids: CASSQGGQLADTQYF. The CDR3 DNA follows: TGTGCCAGCAGCCAGGGGGGACAGCTCGCAGATACGCAGTATTTT.

A single count supports this clone. The chain recombines TRBV5-4 with TRBJ2-1; TRBD1 is a possible D gene (5 bases). The CDR3 runs 17 residues. Germline V gene data show CDR1 as SGHNT and CDR2 as YYREEE (reference sequence). The germline V and J ends were trimmed by 0 bases and 0 bases, with 13 bases remaining between them. CDR3 protein: CASSLAVGPSSYNEQFF. CDR3 sequence (DNA): TGTGCCAGCAGCTTGGCCGTGGGGCCAAGCTCCTACAATGAGCAGTTCTTC.

The chain combines TRBV5-4 with TRBJ2-7; 11 nucleotides line up with TRBD2. V shed 0 bases and J 0 bases; nucleotides not matched to a gene: 2. Germline V gene data show CDR1 as SGHNT and CDR2 as YYREEE (reference sequence). This CDR3 region has 16 residues. The CDR3 spells CASSLGTSGSSYEQYF. The CDR3 nucleotides are TGTGCCAGCAGCTTGGGAACTAGCGGGAGCTCCTACGAGCAGTACTTC. Complete variable domain (other parts from reference TRBV5-4 and TRBJ2-7): ETGVTQSPTHLIKTRGQQVTLRCSSQSGHNTVSWYQQALGQGPQFIFQYYREEENGRGNFPPRFSGLQFPNYSSELNVNALELDDSALYLCASSLGTSGSSYEQYFGPGTRLTVT.

V gene TRBV7-2 combines with J gene TRBJ2-3, with D tentatively TRBD2 (6 bases). Germline V gene lookup returns CDR1 SGHTA and CDR2 FQGNSA. CDR3 size: 17 residues. The V end was cut by 1 base, the J end by 4 bases, with 18 bases between. DNA for the CDR3: TGTGCCAGCAGCTTAGGGATTAGCGGTCTAAGCGCAGATACGCAGTATTTT. This encodes CASSLGISGLSADTQYF.

This sequence joins TRBV10-2 and TRBJ2-7; 9 bases line up with TRBD1. Per germline, CDR1 WSHSY and CDR2 SAAADI. Losses at the gene ends were 9 bases for V and 5 bases for J; bases not matched to a gene: 17. The CDR3 runs 16 residues. The CDR3 protein is CARPPAERDRVHEQYF. CDR3 sequence (DNA): TGCGCCAGGCCCCCGGCCGAACGGGACAGGGTACACGAGCAGTACTTC.

The V gene is TRBV6-2 or TRBV6-3, the J gene TRBJ2-1; maybe TRBD2 (6 bases). From germline, CDR1 is MNHEY and CDR2 SVGEGT. This CDR3 has 12 residues. V lost 5 bases and J 7 bases, leaving 9 bases between the germline ends. This CDR3 reads CASSPRENEQFF. Written as DNA, the CDR3 is TGTGCCAGCAGTCCACGGGAGAATGAGCAGTTCTTC.

This clone was picked up a small number of times. The gene calls are TRBV7-2 and TRBJ1-2, with D uncertain. Looked up from germline, CDR1 is SGHTA and CDR2 is FQGNSA. The CDR3 sequence is 15 residues long. Trimming pared 5 bases from V and 7 bases from J, leaving 20 bases between. DNA for the CDR3: TGTGCCAGCAGCCTAAGTCCCGGGGAGGGTGTTGGCTACACCTTC. This gives the protein CASSLSPGEGVGYTF. The full variable domain, completed using reference TRBV7-2 and TRBJ1-2, is GAGVSQSPSNKVTEKGKDVELRCDPISGHTALYWYRQSLGQGLEFLIYFQGNSAPDKSGLPSDRFSAERTGGSVSTLTIQRTQQEDSAVYLCASSLSPGEGVGYTFGSGTRLTVV.

This clone was detected ten times or more. This rearrangement joins TRBV3-1 (or the pseudogene TRBV3-2) to TRBJ2-7; TRBD1 agrees at 7 bases. Germline values: CDR1 LGHDT, CDR2 YNNKEL (reference sequence). This CDR3 is 13 amino acids long. V lost 4 bases, J lost 2 bases, and 2 bases stayed unmatched. CDR3 DNA: TGTGCCAGCAGCCGGGACAGAGCCTACGAGCAGTACTTC. Amino acid sequence: CASSRDRAYEQYF.

The chain carries TRBV6-5 and TRBJ2-7; D is possibly TRBD2 (5 bases). The CDR3 covers 13 residues. Germline-derived CDR1 and CDR2 are MNHEY and SVGAGI. Between the trimmed V and J ends, which lost 6 bases and 3 bases, there was a span of 12 bases. CDR3 bases: TGTGCCAGCAGGCGAGCGGCTAGCTACGAGCAGTACTTC. Translating gives CASRRAASYEQYF.

This clone came up once. The chain's CDR3 is CATSRQTNTGELFF. DNA for the CDR3: TGTGCCACCAGTAGGCAGACAAACACCGGGGAGCTGTTTTTT. The chain has TRBV24-1 and TRBJ2-2; D unresolved. Trimming pared 6 bases from V and 2 bases from J, leaving 9 bases between. The V gene's germline CDR1 is KGHDR and CDR2 SFDVKD. CDR3 length: 14 residues.

The chain employs TRBV7-9 and TRBJ1-2; possibly TRBD1 for D (6 bases). This CDR3 spans 13 amino acids. The V and J ends lost 6 bases and 6 bases respectively, with 14 bases between them. Looked up from germline, CDR1 is SEHNR and CDR2 is FQNEAQ (reference sequence). The CDR3 sequence is CASSSRQEDGYTF. The CDR3 bases are TGTGCCAGCAGTTCGAGACAGGAAGATGGCTACACCTTC. The full variable domain, its missing parts supplied by reference TRBV7-9 and TRBJ1-2, is DTGVSQNPRHKITKRGQNVTFRCDPISEHNRLYWYRQTLGQGPEFLTYFQNEAQLEKSRLLSDRFSAERPKGSFSTLEIQRTEQGDSAMYLCASSSRQEDGYTFGSGTRLTVV.

This clone was counted at least ten times. J is TRBJ1-2 and V is TRBV27; TRBD1 matches at 9 bases. V shed 7 bases and J 3 bases; nucleotides not matched to a gene: 12. Germline lookup yields CDR1 MNHEY and CDR2 SMNVEV (reference sequence). The CDR3 consists of 16 residues. CDR3 nucleotide sequence: TGTGCCAGCACCCGGCCCCCGGGACAGGGAGACTATGGCTACACCTTC. This encodes CASTRPPGQGDYGYTF.

The genes are TRBV3-1 (or the pseudogene TRBV3-2) and TRBJ2-7; tentatively, D is TRBD1 (5 bases). Looked up from germline, CDR1 is LGHDT and CDR2 is YNNKEL (reference sequence). Between the trimmed V and J ends, which lost 0 bases and 5 bases, there was a span of 23 bases. The CDR3 has 18 amino acids. The CDR3 sequence is CASSQEHPRLLGAHEQYF. The DNA of the CDR3 is TGTGCCAGCAGCCAAGAGCACCCCAGGCTCCTAGGGGCCCACGAGCAGTACTTC.

This chain links TRBV5-1 with TRBJ1-5, with 7 nucleotides matching TRBD1. Germline V lookup: CDR1 SGHRS, CDR2 YFSETQ. Trimming took 5 bases from V and 0 from J; bases not matched to a gene: 2. This CDR3 contains 14 residues. CDR3 amino acids: CASRRDSSNQPQHF. DNA for the CDR3: TGCGCCAGCAGGAGGGACAGTAGCAATCAGCCCCAGCATTTT.

The chain uses TRBV3-1 (or the pseudogene TRBV3-2) and TRBJ2-7; D is unclear. Trimming left V 3 bases short and J 2 bases short, with 5 bases between. CDR1 and CDR2 from the germline V gene are LGHDT and YNNKEL (reference sequence). CDR3 length: 12 residues. CDR3 coding DNA: TGTGCCAGCAGCCACCTTCCCTACGAGCAGTACTTC. Its protein is CASSHLPYEQYF.

In this sample, this clone turned up many times. The chain is built from TRBV6-5 and TRBJ1-5, with unresolved D. The CDR3 has 13 amino acids. Trimming pared 8 bases from V and 2 bases from J, leaving 10 bases between. Germline CDR1 MNHEY, CDR2 SVGAGI. In DNA form, the CDR3 reads TGTGCCAGCCGGGAGGGCGGCAATCAGCCCCAGCATTTT. The encoded protein is CASREGGNQPQHF.

The rearrangement joins TRBV7-2 to TRBJ2-3, with D possibly matching TRBD1 (6 bases). The CDR3 is 16 amino acids. V lost 0 bases and J 2 bases, leaving 12 bases between the germline ends. Germline assignment: CDR1 SGHTA and CDR2 FQGNSA. CDR3 nucleotide sequence: TGTGCCAGCAGCTTAGCTTTGGACAGCACCACAGATACGCAGTATTTT. This codes for CASSLALDSTTDTQYF.

The V and J genes are TRBV19 and TRBJ1-1; maybe TRBD1 (5 bases). CDR1 is LNHDA and CDR2 is SQIVND in the germline V gene (reference sequence). There are 14 residues in the CDR3. Trimming left V 3 bases short and J 0 bases short, with 8 bases between. CDR3 sequence: CASSIPTVNTEAFF. CDR3 in DNA: TGTGCCAGTAGTATCCCGACAGTGAACACTGAAGCTTTCTTT.

V is TRBV7-9 and J is TRBJ2-7, with 10 nucleotides matching TRBD2. The V and J ends lost 5 bases and 9 bases, in that order; junction bases with no gene match: 10. Germline V gene sequence: CDR1 SEHNR, CDR2 FQNEAQ (reference sequence). The CDR3 spans 14 residues. CDR3: CASSPAGGPVGQYF. DNA for the CDR3: TGTGCCAGCAGCCCAGCGGGAGGGCCGGTCGGGCAGTACTTC.

In this sample, this clone turned up a few times. The chain carries TRBV12-5 and TRBJ1-2; unclear D gene. CDR1 and CDR2 (germline): LGHNT, FRNRAP. This CDR3 region has 14 residues. Trimming took 4 bases from V and 8 from J, leaving 17 bases between them. The CDR3 protein is CASGSEATLRGYTF. DNA of the CDR3: TGTGCTAGTGGTTCGGAGGCAACTCTCCGGGGCTACACCTTC.

The V call is TRBV7-6, the J call TRBJ1-5; 7 nucleotides line up with TRBD1. CDR3 length: 15 residues. The germline V gene has CDR1 SGHVS and CDR2 FNYEAQ. V gave up 1 base and J gave up 0 bases; unmatched junction bases: 0. CDR3 sequence (DNA): TGTGCCAGCAGCTTAGGACAGGGTAGCAATCAGCCCCAGCATTTT. Amino acid sequence: CASSLGQGSNQPQHF.